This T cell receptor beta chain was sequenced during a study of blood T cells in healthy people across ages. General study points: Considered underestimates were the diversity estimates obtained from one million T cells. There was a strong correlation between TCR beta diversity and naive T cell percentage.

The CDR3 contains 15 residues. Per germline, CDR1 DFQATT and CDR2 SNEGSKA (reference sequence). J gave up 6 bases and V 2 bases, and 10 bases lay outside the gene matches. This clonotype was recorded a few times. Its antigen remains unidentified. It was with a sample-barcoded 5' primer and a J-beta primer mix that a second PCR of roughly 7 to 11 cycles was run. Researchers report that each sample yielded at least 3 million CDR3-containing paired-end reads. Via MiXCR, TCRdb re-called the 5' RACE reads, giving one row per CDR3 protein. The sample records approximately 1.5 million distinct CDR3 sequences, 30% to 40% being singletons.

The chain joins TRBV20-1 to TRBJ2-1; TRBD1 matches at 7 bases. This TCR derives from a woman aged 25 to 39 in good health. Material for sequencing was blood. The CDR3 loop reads CSARRDRAGANEQFF. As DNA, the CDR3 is TGCAGTGCTAGACGTGACAGGGCAGGCGCCAATGAGCAGTTCTTC.